This record covers a single T cell receptor (beta chain). The clone's antigen remains unknown. No base quality information exists; no much larger clone differs at one position. The sample comes from a study of regulatory T cells in long-lasting Graves disease (dated by TCRdb to the early 2020s). Regarding the complete study: Newly diagnosed Graves' disease patients had taken antithyroid drugs for less than 3 months. Peripheral blood TCR sequencing and RNA sequencing compared persistent Graves' disease patients with newly diagnosed Graves' disease patients. The study was conducted in China and was registered as a clinical trial. TCR sequencing covered roughly 13 persistent and some 20 newly diagnosed Graves' disease patients, 33 samples in total.

The sample's time point label, decoded: newly diagnosed GD, antithyroid drugs for less than 3 months. RNA was extracted from PBMCs in TRIzol for both TCR sequencing and RNA sequencing. The diagnosis of Graves' disease followed American Thyroid Association guidelines. Patients for the study were recruited at an endocrinology department in Xi'an, China. From each patient, nine milliliters of peripheral blood was collected into an EDTA anticoagulant tube. Ficoll Paque Plus density gradient separation was used to isolate PBMCs, and no additional T cell sorting was done. An Agilent 2100 Bioanalyzer and agarose gel were used to assess RNA quality, and a NanoDrop 2000 was used to measure RNA concentration. The receptor library was made with multiplex PCR. Sequencing instrument: Illumina HiSeq 4000. To build TCR beta libraries, CDR3 regions were amplified by Arm-PCR using iRepertoire HTBI primers. PCR products were gel purified before sequencing. In the paper's pipeline: Gene usage analysis of CDR3 amino acid clonotypes relied on the 62 TRBV and more than twelve TRBJ segments identified across samples. COPE and FqMerger were used to merge filtered high-quality paired reads into contigs. Contigs were aligned with BLAST to IMGT TRBV, TRBD and TRBJ reference genes, and CDR3 was defined per IMGT. Clonotypes above 0.1% frequency were classified as highly expanded clones. Shannon entropy was used to measure repertoire diversity, and the Gini coefficient was used to measure V-J evenness. A clonotype was considered public if more than one individual shared it. The public sequencing data were trimmed at Q25 with fastp and processed into clonotypes with MiXCR by TCRdb, which kept only in-frame beta chains. Merged by CDR3 protein, the rows form single entries marked with the most common genes and DNA. TCRdb's processing, not the study's, gives the V and J calls here. For this sample there are about 470,000 distinct CDR3 sequences; roughly 17% appear just once. The top ten constitute more than 10% of the sample.

Results the study describes overall, beyond this receptor: Because the primary lesion, thyroid tissue, could not be accessed, the study looked at peripheral blood alone. The authors noted that the small sample size was a limitation that may lower accuracy. More public clonotypes were shared among persistent patients (under 3,000) than among newly diagnosed patients (roughly 1,000). Lower TCR Shannon entropy and fewer highly expanded clones were observed in persistent Graves' disease patients than in newly diagnosed patients, which suggested clonal expansion. Sequencing and analysis were restricted to the TCR beta chain.

These data were also reused for a study on T cells in Graves' hyperthyroidism and ophthalmopathy. Looking at the second paper: A patient counted as having stable Graves' hyperthyroidism if no progression to ophthalmopathy occurred over 18 months of follow-up. Hyperthyroidism patients were aged 18 to 65 years and newly diagnosed, with disease duration of less than 2 months. Patients with uncontrolled infections, other autoimmune diseases, pregnancy or lactation were excluded. Clinical symptoms, serum thyroxine and TRAb, thyroid ultrasound, and orbital computed tomography formed the basis for the diagnoses. The TCR CDR3 was subjected to a first round of RT-PCR using the HTBI primer set and the Qiagen OneStep RT-PCR kit. Most expanded thyroid clonotypes (frequency above 0.001) were also found in blood, which suggests that blood repertoires may mirror thyroid immune responses. A model built on a 13 V-J signature distinguished ophthalmopathy from stable hyperthyroidism, reaching about 88% sensitivity and about 81% specificity in cross-validation and 80%/75% in testing. In validation, progression to ophthalmopathy was predicted by the model with 65% to 71% sensitivity and 72% to 85% specificity, a median of approximately 6.5 months before onset. TCR V-J signatures able to tell the groups apart were searched for in a discovery cohort of more than 90 patients, of whom over 40 had Graves' ophthalmopathy and roughly 58 had stable Graves' hyperthyroidism. Prospective prediction of ophthalmopathy was tested in an independent validation cohort of approximately 19 hyperthyroidism patients and 17 patients who later progressed to ophthalmopathy. The 100 discovery patients were divided at random into training and test sets in a 7:3 ratio. In addition, the study compared T-cell repertoires in thyroid tissue and in blood from roughly 6 Graves' hyperthyroidism patients. After sampling, hyperthyroidism patients received methimazole starting at 30 mg daily, and ophthalmopathy patients received high-dose intravenous methylprednisolone. Libraries were constructed in a second round of multiplex PCR, after which size selection and purification were carried out. The libraries were sequenced on an Illumina HiSeq2000 using paired-end 100 bp reads. SOAPnuke was used to process the raw data, throwing out any read that contained adapters or uncalled bases, had a mean Phred below 15, or lacked an exact constant-primer or identifier match. High-quality paired reads were merged using COPE v1.2.5, and each unique nucleotide sequence was defined as a clonotype. Clonotypes were aligned to IMGT TRBV, TRBD and TRBJ reference segments using MiTCR v1.1. Only V-J combinations with frequency above 0.0001, covering roughly 99% of repertoires, were analysed. The TCS score was defined as the ratio of F50 (clonal expansion) to E x V (chaos), calculated using BLOSUM62-based TCRdist between CDR3 peptides within each V-J. Welch's t-statistics and random forest reduced several hundred V-J features to 10 to 15, which were used in a naive Bayes classifier (R e1071). Sample size was not statistically predetermined, and investigators were not blinded to group allocation. According to the paper, TCR Vbeta CDR3 sequencing was carried out on over 130 peripheral blood samples, which came from around 43 ophthalmopathy, about 75 hyperthyroidism and approximately 17 progressor patients.

This clonotype was obtained from a man in his forties with Graves disease. Donor details come from another sample of the same person, matched by shared clones. Sequences were derived from peripheral blood mononuclear cells (PBMCs), sampled at new diagnosis, from a patient treated with antithyroid drugs.

The CDR3 region has the sequence CASSLVGGETQAFF. The bases read TGTGCCAGCAGCTTGGTAGGGGGCGAGACTCAAGCTTTCTTT. The sequence is built from TRBV5-6 and TRBJ1-1; TRBD1 matches 7 bases in the middle. Taken from the germline V gene, the CDR1 and CDR2 loops are SGHDT and YYEEEE. The CDR3 runs 14 residues from the cysteine to the phenylalanine. The kept DNA is CDR3 alone, 42 bases in frame from the first base. Unmatched junction bases come to 8, with V trimmed by 0 bases and J by 9 bases.